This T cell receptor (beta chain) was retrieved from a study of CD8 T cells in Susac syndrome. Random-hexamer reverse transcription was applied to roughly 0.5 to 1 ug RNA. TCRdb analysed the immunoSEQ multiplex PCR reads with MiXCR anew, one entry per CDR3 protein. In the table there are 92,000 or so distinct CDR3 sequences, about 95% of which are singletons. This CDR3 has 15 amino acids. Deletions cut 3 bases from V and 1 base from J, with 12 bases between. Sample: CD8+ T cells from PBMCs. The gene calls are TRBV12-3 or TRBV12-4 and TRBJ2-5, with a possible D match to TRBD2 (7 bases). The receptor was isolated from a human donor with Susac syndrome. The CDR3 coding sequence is TGTGCCAGCAGTTTGGGACGGGGGGCCCAAGAGACCCAGTACTTC. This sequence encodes CASSLGRGAQETQYF.